The present TCR beta chain was sequenced within a study of cytomegalovirus exposure and HLA in healthy donors. Study in general: Ancestry clustering placed 81% of 350 to 500 genotyped donors in the Caucasian-associated cluster.

The PCR made use of 60 Vbeta and 13 Jbeta primers. Assay used: immunoSEQ multiplex PCR; TCRdb lists only in-frame clones, some missing. The sample includes 55,000 to 75,000 clones. V shed 7 bases and J shed 2 bases, with 14 bases lying between them. The CDR3 sequence is 14 residues long. The V gene's germline CDR1 is PRHDT and CDR2 FYEKMQ (reference sequence). Nominal health characterized the donors when sampled, though unrecorded immune exposures were likely. The chain joins TRBV13 to TRBJ1-2; a weak D match, TRBD1 (6 bases). The sequence derives from a male donor in good health and CMV-seronegative. Material for sequencing was PBMCs. CDR3 DNA: TGTGCCAGCACGAACGGGACACGGAACTATGGCTACACCTTC. This gives the protein CASTNGTRNYGYTF.